The clone carrying this T cell receptor beta chain was counted between two and nine times. Its specificity is unknown. Previously described methods and listed TCR primers were employed for the bulk TCR libraries. TCRdb recomputed calls from the PCR reads with MiXCR, one row per CDR3 protein. The profile covers under 650,000 distinct CDR3 sequences, with just under 20% appearing a single time and roughly 0.85% taken by the ten largest. This sample is drawn from a study of molecular identifiers for immune sequencing clone quantification. General study points: Even with about a million naive cells present, spiked Jurkat TCR RNA from one cell was reportedly detectable. Highly expanded clone sizes could be underestimated through barcode sharing by identical TCR molecules.

CDR1 and CDR2 (germline): MNHNS, SASEGT. This CDR3 is built from 15 residues. Trimming cost V 4 bases and J 5 bases, with 14 bases left between them. The chain recombines TRBV6-1 with TRBJ2-2; the D gene is possibly TRBD2 (6 bases). The sequence was collected from a human donor in good health. Some libraries in this study had Jurkat cell RNA spiked in. Sequenced: naive CD8+ T cells from blood, with Jurkat cell RNA spiked in. Subset denoted: FACS-sorted CD8+CD4-CCR7+CD45RA+ naive T cells. CDR3 protein: CASSALTGDTGELFF. CDR3 DNA sequence: TGTGCCAGCAGTGCACTAACGGGGGATACCGGGGAGCTGTTTTTT.